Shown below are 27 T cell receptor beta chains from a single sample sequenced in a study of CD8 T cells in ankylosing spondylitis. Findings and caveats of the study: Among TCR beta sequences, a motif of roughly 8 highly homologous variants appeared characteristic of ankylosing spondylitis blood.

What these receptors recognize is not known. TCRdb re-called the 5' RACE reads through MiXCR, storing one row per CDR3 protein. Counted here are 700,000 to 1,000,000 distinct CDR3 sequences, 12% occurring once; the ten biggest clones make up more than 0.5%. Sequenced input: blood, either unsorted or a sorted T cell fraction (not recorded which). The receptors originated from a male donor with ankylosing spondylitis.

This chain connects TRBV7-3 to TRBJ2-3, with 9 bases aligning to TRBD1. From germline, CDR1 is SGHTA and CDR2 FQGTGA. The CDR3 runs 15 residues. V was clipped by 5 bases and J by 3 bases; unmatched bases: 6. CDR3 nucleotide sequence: TGTGCCAGCAGCGACGGGACAGGGCGTACAGATACGCAGTATTTT. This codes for CASSDGTGRTDTQYF.

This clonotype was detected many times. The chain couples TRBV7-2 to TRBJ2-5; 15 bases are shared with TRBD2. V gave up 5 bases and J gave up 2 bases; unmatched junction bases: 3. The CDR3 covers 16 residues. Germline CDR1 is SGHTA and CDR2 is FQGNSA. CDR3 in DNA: TGTGCCAGCAGCCTCGGACTAGCGGGAGGGCAAGAGACCCAGTACTTC. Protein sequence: CASSLGLAGGQETQYF.

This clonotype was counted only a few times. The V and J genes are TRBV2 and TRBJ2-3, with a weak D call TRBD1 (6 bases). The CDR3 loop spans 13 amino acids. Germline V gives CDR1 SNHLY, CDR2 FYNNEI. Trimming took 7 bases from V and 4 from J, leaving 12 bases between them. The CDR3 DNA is TGTGCCAGCACAGGGGATGTGGCAGATACGCAGTATTTT. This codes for CASTGDVADTQYF.

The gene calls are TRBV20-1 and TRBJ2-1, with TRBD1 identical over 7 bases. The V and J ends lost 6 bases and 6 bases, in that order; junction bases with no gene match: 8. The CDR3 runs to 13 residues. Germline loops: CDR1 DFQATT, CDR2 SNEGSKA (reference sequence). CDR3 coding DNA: TGCAGTGCCCTTCGGGACAGCTCCAATGAGCAGTTCTTC. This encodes CSALRDSSNEQFF.

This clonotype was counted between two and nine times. The CDR3 region has the DNA TGTGCCAGCAGATTATCCCCAGGAACCTGGGAGCAGTTCTTC. Its translation: CASRLSPGTWEQFF. V gene TRBV9 combines with J gene TRBJ2-1, with D unclear. The germline V and J ends were trimmed by 5 bases and 10 bases, with 19 bases remaining between them. Germline loops: CDR1 SGDLS, CDR2 YYNGEE. The CDR3 consists of 14 residues.

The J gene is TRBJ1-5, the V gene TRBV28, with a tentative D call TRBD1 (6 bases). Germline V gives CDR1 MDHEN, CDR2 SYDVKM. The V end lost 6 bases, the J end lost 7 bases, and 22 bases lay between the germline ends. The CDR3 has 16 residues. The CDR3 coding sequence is TGTGCCAGCAGCTCCCGGAAAGGGGGGAAGGAGCAGCCCCAGCATTTT. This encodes CASSSRKGGKEQPQHF.

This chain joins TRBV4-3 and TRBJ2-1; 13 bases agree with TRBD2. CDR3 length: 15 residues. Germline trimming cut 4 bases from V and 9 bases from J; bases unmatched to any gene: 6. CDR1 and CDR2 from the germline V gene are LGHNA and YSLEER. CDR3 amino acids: CASSPWTSGSSEQFF. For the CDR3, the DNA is TGCGCCAGCAGCCCCTGGACTAGCGGGAGTTCTGAGCAGTTCTTC.

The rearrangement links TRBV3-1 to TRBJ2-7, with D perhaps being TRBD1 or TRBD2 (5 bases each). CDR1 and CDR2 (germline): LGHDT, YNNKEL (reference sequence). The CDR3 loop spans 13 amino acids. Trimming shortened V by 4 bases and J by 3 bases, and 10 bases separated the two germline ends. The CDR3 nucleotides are TGTGCCAGCAGCCGGGTGGGGGACTACGAGCAGTACTTC. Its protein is CASSRVGDYEQYF.

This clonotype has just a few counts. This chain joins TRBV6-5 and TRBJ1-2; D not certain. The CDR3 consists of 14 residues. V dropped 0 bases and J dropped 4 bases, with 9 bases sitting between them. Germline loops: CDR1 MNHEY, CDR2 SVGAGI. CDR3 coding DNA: TGTGCCAGCAGTTACTCGCAGGAAGTCTATGGCTACACCTTC. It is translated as CASSYSQEVYGYTF.

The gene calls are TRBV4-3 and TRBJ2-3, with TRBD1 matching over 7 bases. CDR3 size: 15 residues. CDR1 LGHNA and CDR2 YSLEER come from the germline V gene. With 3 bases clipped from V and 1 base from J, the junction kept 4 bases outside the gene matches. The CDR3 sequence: CASSHSGTGTDTQYF. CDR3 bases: TGCGCCAGCAGCCACTCTGGGACAGGCACAGATACGCAGTATTTT.

The CDR3 protein is CASSLEGTGRWTEAFF. CDR3 nucleotides: TGTGCCAGCAGCTTAGAGGGGACAGGGCGATGGACTGAAGCTTTCTTT. The chain is built from TRBV7-2 and TRBJ1-1, with TRBD1 identical over 9 bases. V lost 1 base and J lost 5; bases outside the gene matches: 8. CDR1 is SGHTA, CDR2 FQGNSA, per germline. This CDR3 contains 16 residues.

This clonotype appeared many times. The CDR3 region has the DNA TGTGCCAGCAGTTTAGAACGTTTGAGTCCCAATCCGGGCTACACCTTC. This translates into CASSLERLSPNPGYTF. This sequence joins TRBV12-3 or TRBV12-4 and TRBJ1-2; no firm D call. This CDR3 is built from 16 residues. The V end lost 1 base, the J end lost 8 bases, and 20 bases lay between the germline ends.

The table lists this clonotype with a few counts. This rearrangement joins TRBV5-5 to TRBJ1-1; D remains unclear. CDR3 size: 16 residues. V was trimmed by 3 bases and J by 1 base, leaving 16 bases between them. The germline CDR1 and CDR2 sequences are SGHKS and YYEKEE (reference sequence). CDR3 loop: CASSWRARVGNTEAFF. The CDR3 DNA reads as TGTGCCAGCAGCTGGCGGGCACGCGTCGGGAACACTGAAGCTTTCTTT. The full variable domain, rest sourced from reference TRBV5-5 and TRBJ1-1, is DAGVTQSPTHLIKTRGQQVTLRCSPISGHKSVSWYQQVLGQGPQFIFQYYEKEERGRGNFPDRFSARQFPNYSSELNVNALLLGDSALYLCASSWRARVGNTEAFFGQGTRLTVV.

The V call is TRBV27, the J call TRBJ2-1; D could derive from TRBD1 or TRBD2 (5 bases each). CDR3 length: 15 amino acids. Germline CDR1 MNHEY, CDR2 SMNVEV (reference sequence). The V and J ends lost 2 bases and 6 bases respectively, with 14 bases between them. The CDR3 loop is CASSLSGRGRNEQFF. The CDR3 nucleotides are TGTGCCAGCAGTTTAAGCGGAAGGGGCCGCAATGAGCAGTTCTTC.

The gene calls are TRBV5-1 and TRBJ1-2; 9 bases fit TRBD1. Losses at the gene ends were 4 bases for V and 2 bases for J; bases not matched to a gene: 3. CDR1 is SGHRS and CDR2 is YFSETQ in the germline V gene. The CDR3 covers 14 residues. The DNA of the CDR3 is TGCGCCAGCAGCGACGGACAGGGGAACTATGGCTACACCTTC. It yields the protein CASSDGQGNYGYTF. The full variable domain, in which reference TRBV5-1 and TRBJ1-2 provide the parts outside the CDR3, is KAGVTQTPRYLIKTRGQQVTLSCSPISGHRSVSWYQQTPGQGLQFLFEYFSETQRNKGNFPGRFSGRQFSNSRSEMNVSTLELGDSALYLCASSDGQGNYGYTFGSGTRLTVV.

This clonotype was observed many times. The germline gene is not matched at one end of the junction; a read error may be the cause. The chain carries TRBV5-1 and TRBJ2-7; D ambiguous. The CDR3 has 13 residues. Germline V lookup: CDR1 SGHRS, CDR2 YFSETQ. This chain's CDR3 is CASSLAGPYEQYF. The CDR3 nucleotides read TGTGCCAGCAGCTTAGCTGGTCCCTACGAGCAGTACTTC.

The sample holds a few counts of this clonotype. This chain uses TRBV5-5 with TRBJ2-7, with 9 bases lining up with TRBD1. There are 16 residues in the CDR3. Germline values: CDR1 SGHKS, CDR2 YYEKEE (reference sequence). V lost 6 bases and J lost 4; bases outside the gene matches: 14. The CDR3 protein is CASTLKPGQGIYEQYF. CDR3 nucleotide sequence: TGTGCCAGCACCTTAAAACCGGGACAGGGTATATACGAGCAGTACTTC.

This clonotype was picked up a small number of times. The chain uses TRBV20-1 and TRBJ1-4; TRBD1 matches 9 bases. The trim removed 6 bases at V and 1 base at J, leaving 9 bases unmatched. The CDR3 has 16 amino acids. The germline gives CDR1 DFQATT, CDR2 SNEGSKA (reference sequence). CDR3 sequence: CSATPRTGETNEKLFF. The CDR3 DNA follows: TGCAGTGCCACCCCCCGGACAGGGGAAACTAATGAAAAACTGTTTTTT.

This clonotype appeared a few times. This CDR3 reads CASFSEYNEQFF. The CDR3 DNA reads TGTGCCAGCTTCAGCGAGTACAATGAGCAGTTCTTC. V and J are TRBV6-5 and TRBJ2-1; no clear D. Germline V lookup: CDR1 MNHEY, CDR2 SVGAGI. This CDR3 is 12 amino acids long. Deletions cut 8 bases from V and 4 bases from J, with 9 bases between.

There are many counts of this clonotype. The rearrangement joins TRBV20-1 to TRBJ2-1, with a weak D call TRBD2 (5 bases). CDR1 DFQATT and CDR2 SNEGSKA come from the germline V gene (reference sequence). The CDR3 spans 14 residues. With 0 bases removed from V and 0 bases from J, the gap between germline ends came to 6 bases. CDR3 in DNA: TGCAGTGCTAGAGAGGGGAGCTCCTACAATGAGCAGTTCTTC. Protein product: CSAREGSSYNEQFF.

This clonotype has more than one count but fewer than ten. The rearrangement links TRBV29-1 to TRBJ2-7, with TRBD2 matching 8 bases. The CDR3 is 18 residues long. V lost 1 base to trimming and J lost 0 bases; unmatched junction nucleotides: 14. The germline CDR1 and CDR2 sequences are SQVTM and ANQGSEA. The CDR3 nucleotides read TGCAGCGTTGAAGGAACGGGAGCGGGGGCCACCTCCTCCTACGAGCAGTACTTC. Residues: CSVEGTGAGATSSYEQYF.

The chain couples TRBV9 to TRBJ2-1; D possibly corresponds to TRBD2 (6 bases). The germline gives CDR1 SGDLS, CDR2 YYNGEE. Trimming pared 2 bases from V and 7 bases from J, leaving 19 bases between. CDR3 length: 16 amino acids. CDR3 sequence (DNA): TGTGCCAGCAGCGTTACATCTTATAGCGGAACAAATGAGCAGTTCTTC. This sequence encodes CASSVTSYSGTNEQFF.

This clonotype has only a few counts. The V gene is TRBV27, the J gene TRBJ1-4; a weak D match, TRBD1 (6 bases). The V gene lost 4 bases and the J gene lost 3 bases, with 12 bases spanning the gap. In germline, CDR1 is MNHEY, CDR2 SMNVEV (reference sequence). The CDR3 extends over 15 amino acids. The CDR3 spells CASSWRGGANEKLFF. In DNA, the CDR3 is TGTGCCAGCAGTTGGAGGGGGGGAGCTAATGAAAAACTGTTTTTT.

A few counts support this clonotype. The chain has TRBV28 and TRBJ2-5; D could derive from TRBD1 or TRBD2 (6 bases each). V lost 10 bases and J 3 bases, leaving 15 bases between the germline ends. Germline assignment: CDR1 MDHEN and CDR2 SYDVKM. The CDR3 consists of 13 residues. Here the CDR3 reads CATERGAEETQYF. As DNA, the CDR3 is TGTGCCACCGAGAGGGGGGCGGAAGAGACCCAGTACTTC. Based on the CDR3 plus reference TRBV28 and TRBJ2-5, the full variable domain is DVKVTQSSRYLVKRTGEKVFLECVQDMDHENMFWYRQDPGLGLRLIYFSYDVKMKEKGDIPEGYSVSREKKERFSLILESASTNQTSMYLCATERGAEETQYFGPGTRLLVL.

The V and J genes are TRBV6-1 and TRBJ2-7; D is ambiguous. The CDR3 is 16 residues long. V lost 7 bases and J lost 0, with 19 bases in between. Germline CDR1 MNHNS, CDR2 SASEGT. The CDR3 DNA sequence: TGTGCCAGCACCCCCCCCAAGTCCGGCCACTCCTACGAGCAGTACTTC. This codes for CASTPPKSGHSYEQYF.

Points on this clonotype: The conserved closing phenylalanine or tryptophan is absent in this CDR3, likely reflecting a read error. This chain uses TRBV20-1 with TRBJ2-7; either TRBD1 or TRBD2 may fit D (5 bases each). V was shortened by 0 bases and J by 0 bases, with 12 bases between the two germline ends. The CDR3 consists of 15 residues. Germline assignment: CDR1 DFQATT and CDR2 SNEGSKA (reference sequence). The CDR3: CSARDPRGASYEQYL. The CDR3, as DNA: TGCAGTGCTAGAGATCCTAGAGGGGCCTCCTACGAGCAGTACCTC.

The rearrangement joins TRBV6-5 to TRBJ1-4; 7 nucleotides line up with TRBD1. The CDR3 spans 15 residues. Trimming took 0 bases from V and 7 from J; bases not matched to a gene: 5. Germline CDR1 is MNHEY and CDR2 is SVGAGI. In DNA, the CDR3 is TGTGCCAGCAGTTACTCGGTACAGGGGAGTGAAAAACTGTTTTTT. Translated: CASSYSVQGSEKLFF.